The 25 T cell receptor beta chains below all came from one sample that was sequenced in a study of molecular identifiers for immune sequencing clone quantification. TCRdb called the PCR reads again in MiXCR, with one record for every CDR3 protein. The sample carries about half a million distinct CDR3 sequences, about 22% recorded once. Sequenced input: naive CD8+ T cells from blood, with Jurkat cell RNA spiked in. Subset given: FACS-sorted CD8+CD4-CCR7+CD45RA+ naive T cells. All receptors come from a human donor in good health. Some libraries in this study had Jurkat cell RNA spiked in.

With respect to this clonotype: A much larger clone sits a single nucleotide away, making a read error possible. The CDR3: CASSCSPGLDTQYF. The CDR3 region has the DNA TGTGCCAGCAGTTGCTCCCCGGGCTTGGATACGCAGTATTTT. The chain combines TRBV6-6 with TRBJ2-3; D not resolved. Deletions cut 4 bases from V and 6 bases from J, with 14 bases between. Germline V gives CDR1 MNHNY, CDR2 SVGAGI (reference sequence). The CDR3 contains 14 residues.

This clonotype has ten or more counts. The V call is TRBV6-2 or TRBV6-3, the J call TRBJ2-5; D uncertain. Per the germline V gene, CDR1 is MNHEY and CDR2 is SVGEGT. This CDR3 spans 15 amino acids. The V end lost 2 bases, the J end lost 0 bases, and 10 bases lay between the germline ends. CDR3 sequence: CASSYPNSYQETQYF. Here the CDR3 DNA reads TGTGCCAGCAGTTACCCGAACAGCTACCAAGAGACCCAGTACTTC.

This clonotype was detected only a few times. This rearrangement joins TRBV20-1 to TRBJ2-7, with D perhaps TRBD2 (7 bases). Per the germline V gene, CDR1 is DFQATT and CDR2 is SNEGSKA (reference sequence). V lost 8 bases to trimming and J lost 0 bases, with 14 bases between them. This CDR3 is built from 13 residues. DNA for the CDR3: TGCAGTAAGCTAGCGGACAGCTCCTACGAGCAGTACTTC. It specifies CSKLADSSYEQYF.

V is TRBV6-2 or TRBV6-3 and J is TRBJ1-1; 8 bases are shared with TRBD1. The V gene end was trimmed by 2 bases and the J gene end by 6 bases; junction bases not matched to a gene: 8. CDR3 length equals 15 residues. Germline V gene sequence: CDR1 MNHEY, CDR2 SVGEGT. The CDR3 region has the DNA TGTGCCAGCAGTTACACGGGACAGGAGGTTCCTGAAGCTTTCTTT. This sequence encodes CASSYTGQEVPEAFF.

This clonotype was found a few times. This chain joins TRBV4-1 and TRBJ2-5; weak D call: TRBD1 (5 bases). The germline CDR1 and CDR2 sequences are MGHRA and YSYEKL. V was shortened by 0 bases and J by 0 bases, with 17 bases between the two germline ends. The CDR3 is made up of 18 amino acids. The CDR3 DNA sequence: TGCGCCAGCAGCCAAGACCCCCTACAAGGGGATGACCAAGAGACCCAGTACTTC. It translates to CASSQDPLQGDDQETQYF.

This clonotype showed up many times. The genes are TRBV27 and TRBJ2-3, with 8 bases lining up with TRBD2. CDR3 size: 15 residues. Germline-derived CDR1 and CDR2 are MNHEY and SMNVEV (reference sequence). V trimming: 2 bases; J trimming: 5 bases; junction bases outside the gene matches: 6. CDR3 DNA sequence: TGTGCCAGCAGTTTACTGGCGGGAGGCAGAGATACGCAGTATTTT. This gives the protein CASSLLAGGRDTQYF.

The table lists this clonotype with many counts. The DNA for the CDR3 is TGTGCCAGCAGCTTAGGCGGGACAGTGAACACTGAAGCTTTCTTT. Translating it yields CASSLGGTVNTEAFF. V gene TRBV7-9 combines with J gene TRBJ1-1, with 7 bases aligning to TRBD1. The CDR3 has 15 residues. Trimming at V came to 1 base and at J to 0 bases, leaving 2 bases not matched to a gene. Germline V gives CDR1 SEHNR, CDR2 FQNEAQ (reference sequence). Looking up the rest from reference TRBV7-9 and TRBJ1-1 gives the full variable domain: DTGVSQNPRHKITKRGQNVTFRCDPISEHNRLYWYRQTLGQGPEFLTYFQNEAQLEKSRLLSDRFSAERPKGSFSTLEIQRTEQGDSAMYLCASSLGGTVNTEAFFGQGTRLTVV.

This clonotype occurred once. In nucleotides, the CDR3 is TGTGCCAGCGCCACGGGACTAGCGGCCTACGAGCAGTACTTC. Protein sequence: CASATGLAAYEQYF. This chain uses TRBV12-3 or TRBV12-4 with TRBJ2-7, with 11 bases that match TRBD2. Losses at the gene ends were 8 bases for V and 2 bases for J; bases not matched to a gene: 5. The CDR3 has 14 amino acids.

This clonotype came up many times. The V gene is TRBV7-9, the J gene TRBJ2-7; 10 nucleotides agree with TRBD1. Germline loops: CDR1 SEHNR, CDR2 FQNEAQ (reference sequence). The CDR3 runs 14 residues. V lost 6 bases and J lost 2; bases outside the gene matches: 4. The CDR3: CASSMGTGAYEQYF. The CDR3 DNA is TGTGCCAGCAGTATGGGGACAGGGGCCTACGAGCAGTACTTC.

J is TRBJ2-3 and V is TRBV4-3; D is possibly TRBD1 or TRBD2 (5 bases each). CDR1 and CDR2 (germline): LGHNA, YSLEER. This CDR3 region has 20 residues. Trimming pared 4 bases from V and 4 bases from J, leaving 30 bases between. CDR3 loop: CASSRSTGTVLYGPSDTQYF. CDR3 coding DNA: TGCGCCAGCAGCCGATCTACCGGGACGGTTCTTTATGGTCCGTCAGATACGCAGTATTTT.

CDR3 loop: CASSQVRDGAYEQYF. In DNA, the CDR3 is TGTGCCAGCAGCCAAGTCCGGGACGGAGCCTACGAGCAGTACTTC. V gene TRBV3-1 combines with J gene TRBJ2-7; perhaps D is TRBD1 or TRBD2 (5 bases each). Trimming removed 1 base at V and 2 bases at J, with 12 bases between. Germline CDR1 and CDR2: LGHDT and YNNKEL (reference sequence). The CDR3 is 15 amino acids.

The rearrangement joins TRBV5-1 to TRBJ2-1; D unclear. Looked up from germline, CDR1 is SGHRS and CDR2 is YFSETQ. The CDR3 contains 14 residues. V was trimmed by 7 bases and J by 0 bases, leaving 11 bases between them. CDR3 region: CASPIAGSYNEQFF. In DNA, the CDR3 is TGCGCCAGCCCCATTGCCGGCTCCTACAATGAGCAGTTCTTC.

This clonotype was seen repeatedly, ten times or more. The chain carries TRBV7-9 and TRBJ2-7, with D perhaps being TRBD1 or TRBD2 (5 bases each). V gave up 4 bases and J gave up 8 bases, with 12 bases separating them. CDR1 SEHNR and CDR2 FQNEAQ come from the germline V gene (reference sequence). The CDR3 consists of 12 residues. The CDR3 DNA follows: TGTGCCAGCAGCTCCGAACCGGGGCAGCAGTACTTC. Its protein product is CASSSEPGQQYF.

The CDR3, as DNA: TGTGCCAGCACCCAGCATCTAGCGGCGAGCACCGGGGAGCTGTTTTTT. Its protein product is CASTQHLAASTGELFF. The chain links TRBV6-6 to TRBJ2-2, with 7 nucleotides matching TRBD2. The length of the CDR3 is 16 residues. Germline CDR1 MNHNY, CDR2 SVGAGI (reference sequence). J was trimmed by 4 bases and V by 7 bases; bases with no gene match: 12.

A note on this clonotype: Being one base from a much bigger clone, this may be a read error. The chain employs TRBV27 and TRBJ2-3; TRBD2 matches 11 bases. Germline V CDR1 and CDR2: MNHEY, SMNVEV (reference sequence). The CDR3 is 16 residues long. This chain's CDR3 is CASSFGTSGSGDTRYF. The CDR3 region has the DNA TGTGCCAGCAGTTTTGGAACTAGCGGGAGTGGAGATACGCGGTATTTT.

This clonotype occurred many times. The CDR3, as DNA: TGTGCCACCTCGCCGGGGGGCTTGTATAATTCACCCCTCCACTTT. Its translation is CATSPGGLYNSPLHF. V is TRBV6-5 and J is TRBJ1-6; a possible D gene is TRBD1 (6 bases). V shed 10 bases and J shed 4 bases, with 17 bases lying between them. Germline V gene lookup returns CDR1 MNHEY and CDR2 SVGAGI. This CDR3 contains 15 residues.

This clonotype was seen repeatedly, ten times or more. The gene calls are TRBV29-1 and TRBJ2-2; D gene unclear. Germline V lookup: CDR1 SQVTM, CDR2 ANQGSEA. The CDR3 contains 13 residues. The V end lost 7 bases, the J end lost 0 bases, and 9 bases lay between the germline ends. This chain's CDR3 is CSGDFANTGELFF. CDR3 in DNA: TGCAGCGGAGACTTCGCGAACACCGGGGAGCTGTTTTTT.

On this clonotype itself: This may stem from a read error, because a much larger clone lies one nucleotide away. The J gene is TRBJ2-2, the V gene TRBV7-9; 8 bases match TRBD2. Germline assignment: CDR1 SEHNR and CDR2 FQNEAQ (reference sequence). This CDR3 has 12 residues. CDR3 bases: TGTTTCTGCGGGGGGCCCACCGGGGAGCTGTTTTTT. Protein product: CFCGGPTGELFF.

This clonotype appeared many times. V is TRBV7-9 and J is TRBJ1-4; the match to TRBD1 covers 11 bases. The V gene end was trimmed by 4 bases and the J gene end by 8 bases; junction bases not matched to a gene: 6. This CDR3 region has 15 residues. Germline CDR1 reads SEHNR; CDR2 reads FQNEAQ (reference sequence). This CDR3 reads CASSSQRTGGEKLFF. The CDR3 DNA reads TGTGCCAGCAGCTCCCAGAGGACAGGGGGCGAAAAACTGTTTTTT.

The sample holds many counts of this clonotype. The chain is built from TRBV18 and TRBJ1-1; D possibly corresponds to TRBD1 (6 bases). Germline CDR1 is KGHSH and CDR2 is LQKENI. Trimming pared 3 bases from V and 8 bases from J, leaving 10 bases between. This CDR3 has 12 amino acids. The CDR3 nucleotides are TGTGCCAGCTCACCGGCGACAGGCGAAGCTTTCTTT. This codes for CASSPATGEAFF.

The chain couples TRBV30 to TRBJ2-5; 7 bases map to TRBD2. The CDR3 contains 14 residues. Trimming cost V 4 bases and J 0 bases; bases outside gene matches: 5. Germline V gives CDR1 GTSNPN, CDR2 SVGIG (reference sequence). The CDR3 loop reads CAWTASGNQETQYF. DNA of the CDR3: TGTGCCTGGACGGCTAGCGGTAACCAAGAGACCCAGTACTTC.

The rearrangement links TRBV13 to TRBJ2-2; 8 positions match TRBD1. The germline CDR1 and CDR2 sequences are PRHDT and FYEKMQ (reference sequence). The CDR3 extends over 15 amino acids. J was trimmed by 3 bases and V by 5 bases; bases with no gene match: 5. CDR3 sequence: CASSTDRVDTGELFF. The CDR3 region has the DNA TGTGCCAGCAGCACGGACAGGGTCGACACCGGGGAGCTGTTTTTT.

On this clonotype: A read error is likely, as this CDR3 ends without the conserved phenylalanine or tryptophan. The rearrangement links TRBV20-1 to TRBJ1-1; 7 nucleotides align to TRBD1. The length of the CDR3 is 12 residues. The V and J ends lost 5 bases and 8 bases, in that order; junction bases with no gene match: 8. CDR1 DFQATT and CDR2 SNEGSKA come from the germline V gene (reference sequence). CDR3 region: CSAATGNPEAFL. The CDR3 bases are TGCAGTGCTGCGACAGGGAATCCAGAAGCTTTCCTT.

In regard to this clonotype: This sequence may be a read error, since a much larger clone differs from it by one base. This chain joins TRBV4-3 and TRBJ2-7, with 15 nucleotides matching TRBD2. Germline V CDR1 and CDR2: LGHNA, YSLEER. The length of the CDR3 is 16 residues. CDR3 nucleotides: TGCGCCAGCAGCCAAGACTGGACTAGCGGGAGGGACGAGCAGTGCTTC. Translated: CASSQDWTSGRDEQCF.

A remark on this clonotype: This may stem from a read error, because a much larger clone lies one nucleotide away. The chain joins TRBV13 to TRBJ2-3; TRBD2 matches 8 bases. Germline assignment: CDR1 PRHDT and CDR2 FYEKMQ (reference sequence). The CDR3 runs 14 residues. With V trimmed by 8 bases and J by 4 bases, 8 bases remained unmatched. CDR3 coding DNA: TGTGCCAGCGCGAGACGGGAGGGCCCAGATACGCAGTATTTT. Its protein is CASARREGPDTQYF.